The rows below give T cell receptor beta chains drawn from one sample of a study of immune evolution from preneoplasia to lung adenocarcinoma. Profiling relied on immunoSEQ multiplex PCR, and the TCRdb table lists in-frame clones only, not all of them. The sample holds tens of thousands of clones, just under 75% seen once. Sequencing used FFPE invasive lung adenocarcinoma tissue. These receptors all stem from a person between 55 and 70 years old with invasive lung adenocarcinoma. Some clones in this sample may be carry-over from other donors' samples. The CDR3 runs from the conserved cysteine through the conserved F or W. Each record gives: J gene, clone size, V gene, D gene, CDR3 protein, CDR3 DNA. A D gene is named only where the DNA matches it firmly. For some rows the clone size is stated as once, few or many, or as a class when expanded; others skip it.

J gene: TRBJ2-5; clone size: few; V gene: TRBV19; D gene: TRBD1; CDR3 protein: CASRRQGAAAETQYF; CDR3 DNA: TGTGCCAGTAGAAGACAGGGGGCAGCTGCAGAGACCCAGTACTTC
J gene: TRBJ2-7; clone size: .; V gene: TRBV28; D gene: .; CDR3 protein: CASSLRYEQYF; CDR3 DNA: TGTGCCAGCAGTCTCCGATACGAGCAGTACTTC
J gene: TRBJ2-2; clone size: few; V gene: TRBV10-3; D gene: TRBD2; CDR3 protein: CAIGRTSRNTGELFF; CDR3 DNA: TGTGCCATCGGTAGGACTAGCCGTAACACCGGGGAGCTGTTTTTT
J gene: TRBJ2-7; clone size: .; V gene: TRBV7-2; D gene: .; CDR3 protein: CASSLGPPPAYEQYF; CDR3 DNA: TGTGCCAGCAGCTTAGGGCCCCCCCCGGCCTACGAGCAGTACTTC
J gene: TRBJ2-2; clone size: .; V gene: TRBV27; D gene: .; CDR3 protein: CASSLSWQSFTGELFF; CDR3 DNA: TGTGCCAGCAGTTTATCATGGCAGTCGTTCACCGGGGAGCTGTTTTTT
J gene: TRBJ2-3; clone size: .; V gene: TRBV5-1; D gene: .; CDR3 protein: CASSLYSGGTDTQYF; CDR3 DNA: TGCGCCAGCAGCTTATATAGCGGAGGCACAGATACGCAGTATTTT
J gene: TRBJ2-2; clone size: .; V gene: TRBV18; D gene: .; CDR3 protein: CASSPGLSNTGELFF; CDR3 DNA: TGTGCCAGCTCACCGGGACTCTCGAACACCGGGGAGCTGTTTTTT
J gene: TRBJ2-7; clone size: once; V gene: TRBV7-2; D gene: TRBD2; CDR3 protein: CATSQTSGFYEQYF; CDR3 DNA: TGTGCCACTAGTCAAACTAGCGGTTTCTACGAGCAGTACTTC
J gene: TRBJ1-5; clone size: .; V gene: TRBV19; D gene: TRBD1; CDR3 protein: CASSGTGNQPQHF; CDR3 DNA: TGTGCCAGTAGTGGGACAGGGAATCAGCCCCAGCATTTT
J gene: TRBJ1-2; clone size: .; V gene: TRBV4-1; D gene: .; CDR3 protein: CASSQDSYGNYGYTF; CDR3 DNA: TGCGCCAGCAGCCAAGACTCTTACGGTAACTATGGCTACACCTTC
J gene: TRBJ2-1; clone size: few; V gene: TRBV6-4; D gene: .; CDR3 protein: CASSDSQGGYNEQFF; CDR3 DNA: TGTGCCAGCAGTGACTCGCAGGGGGGTTACAATGAGCAGTTCTTC